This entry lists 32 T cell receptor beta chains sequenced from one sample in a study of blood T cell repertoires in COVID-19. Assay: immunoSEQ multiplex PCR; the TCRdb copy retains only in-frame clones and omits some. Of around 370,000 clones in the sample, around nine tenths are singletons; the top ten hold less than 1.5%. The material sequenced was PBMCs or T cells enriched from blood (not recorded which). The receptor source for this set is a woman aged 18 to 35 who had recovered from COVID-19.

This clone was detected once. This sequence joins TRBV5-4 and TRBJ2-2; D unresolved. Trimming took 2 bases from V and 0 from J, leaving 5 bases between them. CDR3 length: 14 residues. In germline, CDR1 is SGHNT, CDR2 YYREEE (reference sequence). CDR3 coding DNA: TGTGCCAGCAGCTTTTCTGCGAACACCGGGGAGCTGTTTTTT. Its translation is CASSFSANTGELFF.

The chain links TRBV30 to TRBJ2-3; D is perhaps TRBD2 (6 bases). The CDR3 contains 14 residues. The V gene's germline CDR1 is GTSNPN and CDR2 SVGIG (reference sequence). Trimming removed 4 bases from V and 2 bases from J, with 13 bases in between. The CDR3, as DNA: TGTGCCTGGATGAGGCGGGGTTACACAGATACGCAGTATTTT. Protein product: CAWMRRGYTDTQYF.

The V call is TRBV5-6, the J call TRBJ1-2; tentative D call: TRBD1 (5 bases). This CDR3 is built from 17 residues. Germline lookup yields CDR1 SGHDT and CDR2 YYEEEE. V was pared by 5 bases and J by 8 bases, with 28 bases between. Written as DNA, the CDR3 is TGTGCCAGCAGAGTGGAGGGCAGGGCCCACGAGTCGGGAGGCTACACCTTC. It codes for CASRVEGRAHESGGYTF.

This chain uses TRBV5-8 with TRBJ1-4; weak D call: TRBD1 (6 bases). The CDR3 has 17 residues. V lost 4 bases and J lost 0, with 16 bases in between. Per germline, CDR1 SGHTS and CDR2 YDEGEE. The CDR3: CASSPGTTIATNEKLFF. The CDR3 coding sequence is TGTGCCAGCAGCCCCGGGACAACTATCGCAACTAATGAAAAACTGTTTTTT.

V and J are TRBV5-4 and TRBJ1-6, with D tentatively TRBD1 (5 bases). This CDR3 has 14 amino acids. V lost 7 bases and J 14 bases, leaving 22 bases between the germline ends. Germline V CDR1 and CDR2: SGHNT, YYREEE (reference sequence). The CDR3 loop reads CASAPQWDGGSLHF. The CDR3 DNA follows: TGTGCCAGCGCCCCCCAGTGGGATGGGGGGTCCCTCCACTTT.

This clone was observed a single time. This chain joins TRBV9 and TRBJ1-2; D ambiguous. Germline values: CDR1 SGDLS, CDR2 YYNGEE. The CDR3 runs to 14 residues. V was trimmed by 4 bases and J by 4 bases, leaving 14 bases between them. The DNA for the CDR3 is TGTGCCAGCAGCCCCCATACAGAGAGCTATGGCTACACCTTC. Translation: CASSPHTESYGYTF.

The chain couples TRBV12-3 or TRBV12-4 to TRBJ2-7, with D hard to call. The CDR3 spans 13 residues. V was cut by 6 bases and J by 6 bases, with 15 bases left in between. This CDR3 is CASSLLRGSEQYF. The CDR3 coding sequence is TGTGCCAGCAGCTTACTAAGAGGCAGCGAGCAGTACTTC.

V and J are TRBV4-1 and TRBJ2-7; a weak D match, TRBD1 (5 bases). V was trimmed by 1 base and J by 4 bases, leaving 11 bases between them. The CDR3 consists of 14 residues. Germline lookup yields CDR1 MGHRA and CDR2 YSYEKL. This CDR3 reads CASSQVARAYEQYF. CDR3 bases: TGCGCCAGCAGCCAAGTTGCCAGGGCTTACGAGCAGTACTTC.

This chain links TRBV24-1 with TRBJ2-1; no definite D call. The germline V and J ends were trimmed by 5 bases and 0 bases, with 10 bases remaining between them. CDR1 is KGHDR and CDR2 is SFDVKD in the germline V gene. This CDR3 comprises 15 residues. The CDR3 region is CATSGEDSSYNEQFF. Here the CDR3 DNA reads TGTGCCACCAGTGGAGAAGACTCCTCCTACAATGAGCAGTTCTTC.

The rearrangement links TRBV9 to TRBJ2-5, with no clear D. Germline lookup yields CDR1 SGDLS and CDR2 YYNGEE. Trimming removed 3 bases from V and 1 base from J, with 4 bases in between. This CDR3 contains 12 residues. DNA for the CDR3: TGTGCCAGCAGCGCCAGCCAAGAGACCCAGTACTTC. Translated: CASSASQETQYF.

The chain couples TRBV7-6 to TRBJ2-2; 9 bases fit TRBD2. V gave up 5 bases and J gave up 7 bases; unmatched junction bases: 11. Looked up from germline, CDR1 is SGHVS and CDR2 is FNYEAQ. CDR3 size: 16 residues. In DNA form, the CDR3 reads TGTGCCAGCAGCCTCCTTGCGGGGGGGGCGGTCGGGGAGCTGTTTTTT. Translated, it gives CASSLLAGGAVGELFF.

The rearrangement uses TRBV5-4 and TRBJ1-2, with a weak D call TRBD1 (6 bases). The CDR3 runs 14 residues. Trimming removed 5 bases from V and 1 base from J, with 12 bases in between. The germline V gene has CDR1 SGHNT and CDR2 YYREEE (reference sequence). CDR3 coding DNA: TGTGCCAGCAGTTATGGACAGCGTAACTATGGCTACACCTTC. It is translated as CASSYGQRNYGYTF. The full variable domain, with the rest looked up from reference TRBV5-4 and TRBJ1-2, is ETGVTQSPTHLIKTRGQQVTLRCSSQSGHNTVSWYQQALGQGPQFIFQYYREEENGRGNFPPRFSGLQFPNYSSELNVNALELDDSALYLCASSYGQRNYGYTFGSGTRLTVV.

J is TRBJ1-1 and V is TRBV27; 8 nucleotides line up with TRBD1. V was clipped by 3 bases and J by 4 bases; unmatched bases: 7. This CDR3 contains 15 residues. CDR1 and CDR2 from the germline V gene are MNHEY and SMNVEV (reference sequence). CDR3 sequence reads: CASSFYAGGGTEAFF. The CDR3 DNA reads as TGTGCCAGCAGTTTTTACGCAGGGGGCGGCACTGAAGCTTTCTTT.

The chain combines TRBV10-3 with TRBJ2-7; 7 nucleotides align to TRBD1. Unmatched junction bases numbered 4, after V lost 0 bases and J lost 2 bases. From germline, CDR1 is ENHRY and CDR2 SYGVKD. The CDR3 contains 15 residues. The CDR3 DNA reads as TGTGCCATCAGTGAGTCAGCACAGGGGACCTACGAGCAGTACTTC. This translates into CAISESAQGTYEQYF.

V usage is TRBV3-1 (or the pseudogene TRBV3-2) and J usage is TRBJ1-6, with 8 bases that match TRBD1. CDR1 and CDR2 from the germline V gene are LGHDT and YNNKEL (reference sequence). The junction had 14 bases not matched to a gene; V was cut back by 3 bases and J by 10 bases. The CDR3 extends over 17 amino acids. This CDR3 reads CASSQHPGQAVRSPLHF. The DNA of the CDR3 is TGTGCCAGCAGCCAGCACCCGGGACAGGCGGTTCGGTCACCCCTCCACTTT.

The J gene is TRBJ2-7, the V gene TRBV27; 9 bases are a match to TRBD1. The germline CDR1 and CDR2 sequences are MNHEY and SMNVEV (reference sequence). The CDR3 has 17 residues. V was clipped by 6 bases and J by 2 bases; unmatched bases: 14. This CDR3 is CASRDIMPGQGTYEQYF. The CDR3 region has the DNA TGTGCCAGCAGGGATATTATGCCGGGACAGGGCACCTACGAGCAGTACTTC.

As DNA, the CDR3 is TGTGCCAGCAGTTTCAAATTGTGGGGGGGGACAGGGGACACTGAAGCTTTCTTT. Amino acid sequence: CASSFKLWGGTGDTEAFF. J is TRBJ1-1 and V is TRBV28; 10 bases are shared with TRBD1. Germline V gene lookup returns CDR1 MDHEN and CDR2 SYDVKM. CDR3 size: 18 residues. Germline trimming cut 3 bases from V and 3 bases from J; bases unmatched to any gene: 13. Looking up the rest from reference TRBV28 and TRBJ1-1 gives the full variable domain: DVKVTQSSRYLVKRTGEKVFLECVQDMDHENMFWYRQDPGLGLRLIYFSYDVKMKEKGDIPEGYSVSREKKERFSLILESASTNQTSMYLCASSFKLWGGTGDTEAFFGQGTRLTVV.

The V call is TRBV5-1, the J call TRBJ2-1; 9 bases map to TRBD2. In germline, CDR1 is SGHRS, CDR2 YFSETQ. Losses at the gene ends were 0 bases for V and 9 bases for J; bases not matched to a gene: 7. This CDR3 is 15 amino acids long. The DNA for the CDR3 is TGCGCCAGCAGCTTGGATCTAGCGGGGAGGGGTGAGCAGTTCTTC. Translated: CASSLDLAGRGEQFF.

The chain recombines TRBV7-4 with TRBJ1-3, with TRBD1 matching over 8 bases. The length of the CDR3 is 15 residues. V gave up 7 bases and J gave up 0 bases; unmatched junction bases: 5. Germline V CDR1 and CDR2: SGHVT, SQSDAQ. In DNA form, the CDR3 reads TGTGCCAGCAAATTAACAGGGGGCTCTGGAAACACCATATATTTT. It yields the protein CASKLTGGSGNTIYF.

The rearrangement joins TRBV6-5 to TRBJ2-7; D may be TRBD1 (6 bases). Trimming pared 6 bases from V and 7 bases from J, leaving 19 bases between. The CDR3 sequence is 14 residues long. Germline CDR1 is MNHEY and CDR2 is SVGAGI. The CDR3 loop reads CASSQLTGWGEQYF. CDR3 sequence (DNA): TGTGCCAGCAGCCAGCTGACAGGCTGGGGGGAGCAGTACTTC.

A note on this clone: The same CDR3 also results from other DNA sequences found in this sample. The CDR3: CASSPRDNYGYTF. The CDR3 DNA follows: TGTGCCAGCTCACCAAGAGATAACTATGGCTACACCTTC. This sequence joins TRBV18 and TRBJ1-2; D is unclear. The ends were cut back, 2 bases at V and 1 base at J, with 5 bases in the middle. The CDR3 totals 13 residues. Germline V gene sequence: CDR1 KGHSH, CDR2 LQKENI.

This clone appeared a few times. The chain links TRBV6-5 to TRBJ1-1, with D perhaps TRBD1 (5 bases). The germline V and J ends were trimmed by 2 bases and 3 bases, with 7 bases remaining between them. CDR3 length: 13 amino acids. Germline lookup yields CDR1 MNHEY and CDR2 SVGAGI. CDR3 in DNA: TGTGCCAGCAGTTACGGGGGGGACACTGAAGCTTTCTTT. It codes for CASSYGGDTEAFF.

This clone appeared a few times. In nucleotides, the CDR3 is TGTGCCAGCAGCTCCCGACCCCATGACCCTCAAATAGCCGCGGACTCCTATAATTCACCCCTCCACTTT. This gives the protein CASSSRPHDPQIAADSYNSPLHF. J is TRBJ1-6 and V is TRBV9; D is ambiguous. CDR1 is SGDLS, CDR2 YYNGEE, per germline. V was trimmed by 4 bases and J by 0 bases, leaving 32 bases between them. CDR3 length equals 23 residues.

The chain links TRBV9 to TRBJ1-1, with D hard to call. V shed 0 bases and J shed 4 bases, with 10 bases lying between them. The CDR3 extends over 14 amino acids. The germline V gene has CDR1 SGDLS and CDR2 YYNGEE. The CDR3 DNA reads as TGTGCCAGCAGCGTAGATGGAGAGGGCACTGAAGCTTTCTTT. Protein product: CASSVDGEGTEAFF.

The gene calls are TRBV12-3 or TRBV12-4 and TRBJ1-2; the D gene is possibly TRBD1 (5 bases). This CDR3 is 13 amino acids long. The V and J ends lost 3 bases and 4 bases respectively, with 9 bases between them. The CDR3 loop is CASSFLRGYGYTF. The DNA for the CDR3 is TGTGCCAGCAGTTTTCTTAGGGGCTATGGCTACACCTTC.

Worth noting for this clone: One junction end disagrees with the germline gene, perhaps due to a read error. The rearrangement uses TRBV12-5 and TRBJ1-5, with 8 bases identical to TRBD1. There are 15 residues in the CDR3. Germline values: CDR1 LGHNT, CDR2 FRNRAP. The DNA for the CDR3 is TGTGCTAGTGGTAAAACAGGGGGGGACAATCATCCCCAGCATTTT. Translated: CASGKTGGDNHPQHF.

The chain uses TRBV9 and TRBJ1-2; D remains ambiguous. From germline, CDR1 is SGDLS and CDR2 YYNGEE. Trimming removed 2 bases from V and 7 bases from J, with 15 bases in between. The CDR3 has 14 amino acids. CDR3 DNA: TGTGCCAGCAGCGTCACGGGAGACGGATTTGGCTACACCTTC. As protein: CASSVTGDGFGYTF.

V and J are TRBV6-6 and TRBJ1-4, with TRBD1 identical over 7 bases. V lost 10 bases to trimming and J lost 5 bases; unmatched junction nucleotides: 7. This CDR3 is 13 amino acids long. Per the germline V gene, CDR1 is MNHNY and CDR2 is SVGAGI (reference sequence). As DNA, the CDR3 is TGTGCCACCGCGACAGGGCCCAATGAAAAACTGTTTTTT. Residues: CATATGPNEKLFF.

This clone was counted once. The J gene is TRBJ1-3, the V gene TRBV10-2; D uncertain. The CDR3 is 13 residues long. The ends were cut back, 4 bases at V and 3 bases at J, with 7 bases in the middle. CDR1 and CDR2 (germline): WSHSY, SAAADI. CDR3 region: CASSGPSGNTIYF. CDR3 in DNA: TGCGCCAGCAGTGGCCCGAGTGGAAACACCATATATTTT.

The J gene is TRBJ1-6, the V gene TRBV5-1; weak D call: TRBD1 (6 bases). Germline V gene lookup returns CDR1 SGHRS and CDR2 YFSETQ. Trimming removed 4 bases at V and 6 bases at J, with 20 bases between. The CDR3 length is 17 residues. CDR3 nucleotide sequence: TGCGCCAGCAGCCAACATTCCCGGGACACAACTAATTCACCCCTCCACTTT. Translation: CASSQHSRDTTNSPLHF. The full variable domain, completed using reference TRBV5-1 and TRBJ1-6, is KAGVTQTPRYLIKTRGQQVTLSCSPISGHRSVSWYQQTPGQGLQFLFEYFSETQRNKGNFPGRFSGRQFSNSRSEMNVSTLELGDSALYLCASSQHSRDTTNSPLHFGNGTRLTVT.

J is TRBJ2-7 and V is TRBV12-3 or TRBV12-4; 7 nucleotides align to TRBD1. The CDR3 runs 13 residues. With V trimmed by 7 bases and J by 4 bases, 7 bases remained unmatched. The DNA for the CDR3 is TGTGCCAGCAAAGGGGGCACCCCATACGAGCAGTACTTC. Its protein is CASKGGTPYEQYF.

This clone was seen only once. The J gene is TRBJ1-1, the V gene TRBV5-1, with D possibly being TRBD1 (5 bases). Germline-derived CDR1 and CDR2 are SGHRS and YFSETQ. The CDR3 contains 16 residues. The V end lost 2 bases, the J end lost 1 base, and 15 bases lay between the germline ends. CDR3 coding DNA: TGCGCCAGCAGCTTACAGAGTCACGGGGGGAACACTGAAGCTTTCTTT. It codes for CASSLQSHGGNTEAFF.